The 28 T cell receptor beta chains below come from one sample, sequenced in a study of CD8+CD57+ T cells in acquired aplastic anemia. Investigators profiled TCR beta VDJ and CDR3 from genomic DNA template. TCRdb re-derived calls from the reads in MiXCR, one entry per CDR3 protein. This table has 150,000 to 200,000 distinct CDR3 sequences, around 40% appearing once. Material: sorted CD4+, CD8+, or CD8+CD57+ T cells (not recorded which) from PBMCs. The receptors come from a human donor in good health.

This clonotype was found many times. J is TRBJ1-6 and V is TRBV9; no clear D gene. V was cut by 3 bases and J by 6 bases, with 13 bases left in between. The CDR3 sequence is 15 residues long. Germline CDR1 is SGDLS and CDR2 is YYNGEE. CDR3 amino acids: CASSATLVVNSPLHF. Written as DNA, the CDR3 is TGTGCCAGCAGCGCAACGCTGGTGGTTAATTCACCCCTCCACTTT.

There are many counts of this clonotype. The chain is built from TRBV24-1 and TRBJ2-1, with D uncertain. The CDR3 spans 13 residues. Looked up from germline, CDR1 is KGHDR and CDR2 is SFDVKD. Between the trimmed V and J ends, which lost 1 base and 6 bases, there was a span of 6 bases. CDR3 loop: CATSDLGLNEQFF. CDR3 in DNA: TGTGCCACCAGTGATTTAGGGCTCAATGAGCAGTTCTTC.

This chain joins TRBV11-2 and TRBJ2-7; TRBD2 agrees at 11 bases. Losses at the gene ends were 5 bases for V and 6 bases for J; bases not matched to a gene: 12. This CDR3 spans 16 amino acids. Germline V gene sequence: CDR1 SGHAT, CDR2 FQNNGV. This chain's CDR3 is CASSRPTSGIPLEQYF. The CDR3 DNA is TGTGCCAGCAGCCGACCGACTAGCGGGATTCCCCTCGAGCAGTACTTC.

In nucleotides, the CDR3 is TGTGCCAGCAGTGAACAGAGTTCACCCCTCCACTTT. Translation gives CASSEQSSPLHF. The chain recombines TRBV2 with TRBJ1-6; D is uncertain. Germline V lookup: CDR1 SNHLY, CDR2 FYNNEI. This CDR3 is 12 amino acids long. Trimming left V 2 bases short and J 9 bases short, with 5 bases between.

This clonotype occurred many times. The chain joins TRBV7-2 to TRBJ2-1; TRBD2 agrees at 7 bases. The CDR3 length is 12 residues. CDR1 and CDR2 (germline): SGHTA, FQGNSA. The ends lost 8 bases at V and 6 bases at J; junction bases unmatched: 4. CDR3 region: CASRASGNEQFF. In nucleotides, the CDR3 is TGTGCCAGCCGAGCTAGCGGCAATGAGCAGTTCTTC.

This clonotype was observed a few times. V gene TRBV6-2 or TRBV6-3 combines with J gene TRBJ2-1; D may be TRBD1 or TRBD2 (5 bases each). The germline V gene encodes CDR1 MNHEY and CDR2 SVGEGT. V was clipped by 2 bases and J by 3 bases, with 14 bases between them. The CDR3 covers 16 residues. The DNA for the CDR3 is TGTGCCAGCAGTTACCTTCGTGGGGGTTACTACAATGAGCAGTTCTTC. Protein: CASSYLRGGYYNEQFF.

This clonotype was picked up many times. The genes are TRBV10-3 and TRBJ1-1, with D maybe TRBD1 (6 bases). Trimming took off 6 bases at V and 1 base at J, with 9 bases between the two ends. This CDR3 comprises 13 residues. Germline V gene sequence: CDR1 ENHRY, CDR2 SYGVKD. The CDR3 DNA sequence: TGTGCCATCAGACGACAGGCGAACACTGAAGCTTTCTTT. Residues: CAIRRQANTEAFF.

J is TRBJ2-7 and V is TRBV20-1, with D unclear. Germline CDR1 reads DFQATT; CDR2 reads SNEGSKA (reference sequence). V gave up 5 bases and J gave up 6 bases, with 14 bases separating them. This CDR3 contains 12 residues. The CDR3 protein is CSAADKGCEQYF. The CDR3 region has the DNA TGCAGTGCTGCAGACAAGGGATGCGAGCAGTACTTC.

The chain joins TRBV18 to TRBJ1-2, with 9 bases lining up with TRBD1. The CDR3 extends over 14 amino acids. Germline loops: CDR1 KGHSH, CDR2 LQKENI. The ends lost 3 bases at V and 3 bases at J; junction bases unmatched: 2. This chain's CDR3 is CASSPGTGYYGYTF. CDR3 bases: TGTGCCAGCTCACCCGGGACAGGGTACTATGGCTACACCTTC.

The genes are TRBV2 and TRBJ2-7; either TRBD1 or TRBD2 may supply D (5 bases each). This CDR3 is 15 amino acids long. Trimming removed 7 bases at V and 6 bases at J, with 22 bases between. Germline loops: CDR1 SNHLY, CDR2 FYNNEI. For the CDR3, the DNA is TGTGCCAGCACCTCGGACCCTCGCCGAGGGGCCGAGCAGTACTTC. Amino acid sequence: CASTSDPRRGAEQYF.

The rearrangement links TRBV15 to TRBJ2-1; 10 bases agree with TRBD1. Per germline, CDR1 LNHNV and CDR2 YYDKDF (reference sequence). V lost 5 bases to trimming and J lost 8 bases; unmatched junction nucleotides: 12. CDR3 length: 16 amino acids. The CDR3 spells CATSSSGTGVGDEQFF. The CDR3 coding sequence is TGTGCCACCAGCTCCTCCGGGACAGGGGTTGGCGATGAGCAGTTCTTC. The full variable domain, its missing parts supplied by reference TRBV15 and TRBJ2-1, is DAMVIQNPRYQVTQFGKPVTLSCSQTLNHNVMYWYQQKSSQAPKLLFHYYDKDFNNEADTPDNFQSRRPNTSFCFLDIRSPGLGDTAMYLCATSSSGTGVGDEQFFGPGTRLTVL.

The CDR3 DNA reads TGTGCCAGTAGTCCGGGACAGGGGGGTCGGCAGTACTTC. Translating gives CASSPGQGGRQYF. This chain joins TRBV25-1 and TRBJ2-7; 11 bases are shared with TRBD1. This CDR3 spans 13 amino acids. V lost 9 bases to trimming and J lost 9 bases; unmatched junction nucleotides: 10. From germline, CDR1 is MGHDK and CDR2 SYGVNS.

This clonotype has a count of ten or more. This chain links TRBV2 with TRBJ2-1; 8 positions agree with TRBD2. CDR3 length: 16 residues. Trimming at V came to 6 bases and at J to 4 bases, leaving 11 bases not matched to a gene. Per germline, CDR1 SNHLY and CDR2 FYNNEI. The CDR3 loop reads CASRARTSSFYNEQFF. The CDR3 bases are TGTGCCAGCAGGGCTAGGACTAGCAGCTTTTACAATGAGCAGTTCTTC.

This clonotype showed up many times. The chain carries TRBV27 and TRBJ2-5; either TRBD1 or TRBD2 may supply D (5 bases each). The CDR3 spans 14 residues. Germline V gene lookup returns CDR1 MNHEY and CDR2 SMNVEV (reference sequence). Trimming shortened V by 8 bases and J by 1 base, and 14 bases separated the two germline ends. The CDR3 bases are TGTGCCAGCGGCCTAGGGACGGCCCAAGAGACCCAGTACTTC. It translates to CASGLGTAQETQYF.

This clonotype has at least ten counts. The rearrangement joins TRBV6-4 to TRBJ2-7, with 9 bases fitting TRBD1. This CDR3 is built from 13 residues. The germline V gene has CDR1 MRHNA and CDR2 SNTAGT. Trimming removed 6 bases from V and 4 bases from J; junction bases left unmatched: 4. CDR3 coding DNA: TGTGCCAGCAGAAGGGACAGGGAATACGAGCAGTACTTC. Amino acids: CASRRDREYEQYF.

The CDR3 nucleotides read TGTGCCAGCAGCTTAATGTACGGGGTTAGCTCTGGGGCCAACGTCCTGACTTTC. Translating it yields CASSLMYGVSSGANVLTF. V usage is TRBV7-3 and J usage is TRBJ2-6; maybe TRBD2 (5 bases). V shed 1 base and J shed 0 bases, with 13 bases lying between them. Germline CDR1 SGHTA, CDR2 FQGTGA. This CDR3 has 18 residues. The entire variable domain, with the rest obtained from reference TRBV7-3 and TRBJ2-6, is as follows: GAGVSQTPSNKVTEKGKYVELRCDPISGHTALYWYRQSLGQGPEFLIYFQGTGAADDSGLPNDRFFAVRPEGSVSTLKIQRTERGDSAVYLCASSLMYGVSSGANVLTFGAGSRLTVL.

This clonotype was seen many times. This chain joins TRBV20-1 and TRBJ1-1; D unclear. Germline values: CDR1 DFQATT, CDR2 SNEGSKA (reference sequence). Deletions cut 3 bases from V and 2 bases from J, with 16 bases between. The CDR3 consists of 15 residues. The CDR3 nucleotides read TGCAGTGCTAGGATTGCGGTAAGAGGAAACACTGAAGCTTTCTTT. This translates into CSARIAVRGNTEAFF.

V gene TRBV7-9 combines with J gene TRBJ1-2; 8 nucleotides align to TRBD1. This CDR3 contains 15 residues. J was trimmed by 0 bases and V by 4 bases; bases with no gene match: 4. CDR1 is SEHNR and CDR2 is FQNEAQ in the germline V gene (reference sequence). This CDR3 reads CASSSGQGANYGYTF. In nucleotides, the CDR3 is TGTGCCAGCAGCTCTGGACAGGGAGCTAACTATGGCTACACCTTC.

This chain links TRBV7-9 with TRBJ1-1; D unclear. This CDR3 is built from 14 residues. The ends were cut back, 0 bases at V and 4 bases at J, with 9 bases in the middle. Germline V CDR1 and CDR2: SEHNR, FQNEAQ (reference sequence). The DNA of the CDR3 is TGTGCCAGCAGCTTAGCCGCCTCGTTCACTGAAGCTTTCTTT. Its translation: CASSLAASFTEAFF.

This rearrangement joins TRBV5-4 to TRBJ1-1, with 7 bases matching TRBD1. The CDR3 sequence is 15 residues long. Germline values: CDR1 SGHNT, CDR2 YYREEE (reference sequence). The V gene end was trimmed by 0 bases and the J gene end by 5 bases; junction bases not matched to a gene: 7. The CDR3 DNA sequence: TGTGCCAGCAGCTTGGCTTACCTCAGGGGGACTGAAGCTTTCTTT. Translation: CASSLAYLRGTEAFF.

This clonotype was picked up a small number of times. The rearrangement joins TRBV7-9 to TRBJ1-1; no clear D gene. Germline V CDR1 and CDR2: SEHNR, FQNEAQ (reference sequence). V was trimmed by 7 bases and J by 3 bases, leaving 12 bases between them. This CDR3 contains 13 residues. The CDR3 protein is CASTPGRDTEAFF. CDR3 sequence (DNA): TGTGCCAGCACTCCCGGGAGGGACACTGAAGCTTTCTTT.

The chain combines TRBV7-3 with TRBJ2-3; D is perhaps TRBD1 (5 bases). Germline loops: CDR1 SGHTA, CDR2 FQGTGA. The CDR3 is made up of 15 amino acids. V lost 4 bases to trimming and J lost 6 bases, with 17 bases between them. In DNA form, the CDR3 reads TGTGCCAGCAGCTCCAAGCAGGGCCCGACGGATACGCAGTATTTT. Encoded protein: CASSSKQGPTDTQYF.

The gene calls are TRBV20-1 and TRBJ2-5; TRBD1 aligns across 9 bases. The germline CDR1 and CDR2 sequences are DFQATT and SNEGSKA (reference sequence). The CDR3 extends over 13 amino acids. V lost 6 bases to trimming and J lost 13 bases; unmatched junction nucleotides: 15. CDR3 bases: TGCAGTGCCCCCGACAGGGGGGATGGGGGCTCGTACTTC. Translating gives CSAPDRGDGGSYF.

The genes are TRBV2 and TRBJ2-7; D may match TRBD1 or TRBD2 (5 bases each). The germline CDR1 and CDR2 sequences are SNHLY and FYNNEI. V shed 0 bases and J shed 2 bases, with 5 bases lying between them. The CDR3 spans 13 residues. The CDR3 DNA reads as TGTGCCAGCAGTGAAGCGGGGGCCTACGAGCAGTACTTC. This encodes CASSEAGAYEQYF. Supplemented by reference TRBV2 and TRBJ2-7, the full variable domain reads EPEVTQTPSHQVTQMGQEVILRCVPISNHLYFYWYRQILGQKVEFLVSFYNNEISEKSEIFDDQFSVERPDGSNFTLKIRSTKLEDSAMYFCASSEAGAYEQYFGPGTRLTVT.

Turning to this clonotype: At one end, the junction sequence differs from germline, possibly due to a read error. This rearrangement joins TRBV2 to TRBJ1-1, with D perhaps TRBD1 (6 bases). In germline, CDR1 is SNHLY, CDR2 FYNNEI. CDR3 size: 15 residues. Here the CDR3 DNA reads TGTGCCAGCAGTCACATACAGGGTGGGAACTCTGAAGCTTTCTTT. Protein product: CASSHIQGGNSEAFF.

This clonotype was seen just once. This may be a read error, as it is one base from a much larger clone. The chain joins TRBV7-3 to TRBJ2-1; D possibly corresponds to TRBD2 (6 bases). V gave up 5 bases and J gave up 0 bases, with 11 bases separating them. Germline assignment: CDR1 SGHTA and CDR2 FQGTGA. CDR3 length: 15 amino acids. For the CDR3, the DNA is TGTGCCAGCAGCCGGGACGGGAGCTCCTACAATGAGCAGTTCTTC. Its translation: CASSRDGSSYNEQFF.

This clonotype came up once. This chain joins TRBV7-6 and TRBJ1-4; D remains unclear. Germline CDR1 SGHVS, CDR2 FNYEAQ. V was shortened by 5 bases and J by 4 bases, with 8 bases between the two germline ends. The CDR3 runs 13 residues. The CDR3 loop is CASSNRINEKLFF. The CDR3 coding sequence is TGTGCCAGCAGCAACAGAATTAATGAAAAACTGTTTTTT.

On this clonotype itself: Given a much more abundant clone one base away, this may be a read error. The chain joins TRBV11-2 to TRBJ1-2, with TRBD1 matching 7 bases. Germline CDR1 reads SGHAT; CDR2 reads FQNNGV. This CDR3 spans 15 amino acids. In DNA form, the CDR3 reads TGTGCCAGCGGCTTGACCAGGGGGGGTGGCTATGGCTACACCTTC. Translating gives CASGLTRGGGYGYTF.